The sequence of this T cell receptor (beta chain) was determined in a study of CD8+CD57+ T cells in acquired aplastic anemia. Study background: Quantities of DNA derived from sorted CD4+ and CD8+ cells averaged roughly 3.4 ug. Study observations and caveats: Simpson's diversity of CD8+ cells was not significantly different in patients compared with controls. The number of CD8+ CDR3 sequences shared by patients and controls was twenty-nine.

Before being chosen for sequencing, patients had shown CD8+CD57+ cell expansion by flow cytometry. The CDR3 covers 16 residues. V lost 6 bases and J lost 5; bases outside the gene matches: 11. Germline V gene lookup returns CDR1 SGHTA and CDR2 FQGTGA. TCR beta VDJ and CDR3 profiling used genomic DNA as template. One entry per CDR3 protein, called by TCRdb with MiXCR from the reads. The repertoire includes 150,000 to 200,000 distinct CDR3 sequences, under 55% of them detected once, and 1.1% sits in the top ten. In regard to this clonotype: Its antigen is undetermined.

Sequencing input: sorted CD4+, CD8+, or CD8+CD57+ T cells (not recorded which) from PBMCs. This chain links TRBV7-3 with TRBJ2-5; TRBD2 agrees at 11 bases. The TCR was taken from a human donor with aplastic anemia. The chain's CDR3 is CASSWPTSGAAETQYF. CDR3 in DNA: TGTGCCAGCAGTTGGCCGACTAGCGGGGCGGCGGAGACCCAGTACTTC.